The 5 T cell receptor beta chains listed next were all sequenced from one sample in a study of T cell changes during pregnancy in multiple sclerosis. Clones were sequenced by immunoSEQ multiplex PCR, and TCRdb holds only the in-frame ones, with some missing. The sample lists roughly 20,000 clones, 85% to 90% occurring once. The starting material was CD8+ T cells from peripheral blood mononuclear cells, obtained in the first trimester of pregnancy. These receptors all stem from a female donor with multiple sclerosis, enrolled in a pregnancy study.

The V call is TRBV7-9, the J call TRBJ2-6; 9 nucleotides match TRBD1. The V gene end was trimmed by 5 bases and the J gene end by 0 bases; junction bases not matched to a gene: 11. Germline values: CDR1 SEHNR, CDR2 FQNEAQ (reference sequence). This CDR3 is 19 amino acids long. The CDR3 loop is CASSSPGQGIPSGANVLTF. The CDR3 DNA reads as TGTGCCAGCAGCAGCCCGGGACAGGGAATCCCCTCTGGGGCCAACGTCCTGACTTTC.

CDR3 in DNA: TGTGCCAGCAGTTCCTCGGAGGTCCGGGTCGAGCAGTACTTC. Translating it yields CASSSSEVRVEQYF. The chain is built from TRBV27 and TRBJ2-7; TRBD2 might be the D (5 bases). The CDR3 length is 14 residues. Trimming stripped 4 bases from V and 6 bases from J, with 16 bases between. Germline V gene sequence: CDR1 MNHEY, CDR2 SMNVEV (reference sequence).

The chain has TRBV28 and TRBJ2-5; the match to TRBD2 covers 8 bases. The CDR3 contains 16 residues. CDR1 and CDR2 from the germline V gene are MDHEN and SYDVKM. Trimming cost V 5 bases and J 6 bases; bases outside gene matches: 14. The CDR3 region is CASSKSGLENVKTQYF. In nucleotides, the CDR3 is TGTGCCAGCAGTAAGTCGGGACTAGAGAATGTGAAGACCCAGTACTTC.

This chain connects TRBV27 to TRBJ2-5; the D gene is possibly TRBD2 (5 bases). Trimming stripped 6 bases from V and 6 bases from J, with 8 bases between. The CDR3 spans 11 residues. Germline V lookup: CDR1 MNHEY, CDR2 SMNVEV (reference sequence). The CDR3 loop reads CASSGGKTQYF. In nucleotides, the CDR3 is TGTGCCAGCAGCGGAGGAAAGACCCAGTACTTC.

The chain employs TRBV27 and TRBJ2-1; 9 nucleotides align to TRBD1. This CDR3 contains 15 residues. The germline V gene has CDR1 MNHEY and CDR2 SMNVEV (reference sequence). V lost 3 bases, J lost 3 bases, and 3 bases stayed unmatched. Written as DNA, the CDR3 is TGTGCCAGCAGTTTTGAGGACAGGGGCTACAATGAGCAGTTCTTC. Protein: CASSFEDRGYNEQFF.